This T cell receptor (beta chain) was recorded in a study of T-cell memory formation after mild COVID-19 (dated by TCRdb to 2020 to 2023). Some background on the complete study: TCR sequence clusters from the two donors were found to be largely donor specific. In a couple of donors, T-cell clones that expanded and contracted after mild COVID-19 were tracked by sequencing TCRalpha and TCRbeta repertoires over time. The cohort was made up of two young adult volunteers, one female and one male, who were previously healthy. Summary of the overall study and its limitations: Some responding clones were detected in pre-infection memory, which suggested that pre-existing cross-reactive memory T cells had joined the SARS-CoV-2 response. The study covered only a couple of mild cases, and larger cohorts including severe cases with pre-infection samples were considered necessary. SARS-CoV-2 specificity of the second-wave clones peaking on day 37 was not confirmed. Clones that contracted from day 15 to 85 showed balanced CD4/CD8 phenotypes, whereas a second wave of clones that expanded from day 15 to 37 leaned towards CD4+. Contracting CD4+ clones were found mainly in CM and EM memory subsets, while CD8+ clones were enriched in EMRA.

Ficoll-Paque density gradient centrifugation was used to isolate PBMCs. Trimming accounts for 9 bases at V and 9 bases at J, while the number of junction bases matched to no gene is 10. The germline V gene (reference sequence) gives CDR1 as LNHNV and CDR2 as YYDKDF. Reading from cysteine to phenylalanine, the CDR3 counts 14 amino acids. Only the CDR3 DNA stays, 42 bases, in frame from base 1. Sequencing was carried out with an Illumina NovaSeq 6000. cDNA libraries for TCRalpha and TCRbeta were prepared by 5'RACE using constant-segment primers, with sample barcodes and unique molecular identifiers added. RNA was extracted from every sample with Trizol reagent. Amplification of the libraries took two PCR steps, and the second step added a second sample barcode plus Illumina TruSeq adapters. Sequencing of the libraries was done on an Illumina NovaSeq, producing 2 x 150 bp paired-end reads. On the authors' methods: With migec v1.2.7, reads were demultiplexed and then collapsed into UMI-guided consensus sequences. Using mixcr v2.1.11, UMI consensuses were aligned to TRA and TRB V and J templates and then assembled into clonotypes. A clonotype was counted as expanded or contracted only when both edgeR and NoisET called the clonotype significant, with the noise models trained on biological replicates. For edgeR calls, the cutoffs were a false discovery rate-adjusted p below 0.01 and a log2 fold-change threshold of 1. As an exploratory analysis of dynamics, PCA with hierarchical clustering was applied to max-normalized trajectories of the 1000 most abundant clonotypes. Separately sequenced CD4+ and CD8+ repertoires were used to assign the CD4 or CD8 phenotype of responding clones. TCRdb applied fastp at Q25 and MiXCR to the public reads, then kept only in-frame beta chains. Rows are unified per CDR3 protein, each entry keeping the most common DNA and genes. The V and J calls were not made by the authors but by TCRdb's processing. The sample records around 340,000 distinct CDR3 sequences, approximately 15% of which are singletons. The ten biggest clones cover over 20% of the sample.

This clonotype came up many times. Its antigen is currently not known. Base qualities were left out, and no much larger clone turns up one base away. The rearranged chain carries TRBV15 and TRBJ2-1; the central 11 bases match TRBD2. What was sequenced was PBMCs or a T cell subset sorted from them (not recorded which). The TCR sequence derives from a man between 18 and 29 years old who had mild COVID-19 (a few samples of this study predate the infection). The sample titles of this study are shuffled in the database, so cell type and time point are left out; the donor was told from shared clones. The CDR3: CATEALAGAGEQFF. The bases are TGTGCCACTGAGGCACTAGCGGGGGCGGGTGAGCAGTTCTTC.